These 27 T cell receptor beta chains originate from one sample sequenced in a study of T-cell memory formation after mild COVID-19. TCRdb re-called the 5' RACE reads through MiXCR, storing one row per CDR3 protein. The table lists just under 350,000 distinct CDR3 sequences, around 13% of them singletons. The sample comprised PBMCs or a T cell subset sorted from them (not recorded which). The receptors here all came from a man aged 18 to 29 who had mild COVID-19 (a few samples of this study predate the infection). Cell type and time point are not known.

The chain recombines TRBV4-1 with TRBJ2-5; 8 bases match TRBD2. This CDR3 has 17 residues. J lost 4 bases, V lost 4 bases, and 14 bases had no gene match. Germline CDR1 is MGHRA and CDR2 is YSYEKL. CDR3 residues: CASSPTRTSGRGETQYF. The CDR3 bases are TGCGCCAGCAGCCCAACACGCACTAGCGGCCGAGGAGAGACCCAGTACTTC.

This chain connects TRBV4-3 to TRBJ1-2; possible D gene TRBD1, 5 bases. V was shortened by 2 bases and J by 6 bases, with 13 bases between the two germline ends. The CDR3 has 14 residues. Germline V gene lookup returns CDR1 LGHNA and CDR2 YSLEER. The CDR3 region is CASSQLTADHGYTF. The CDR3 bases are TGCGCCAGCAGCCAATTGACAGCGGATCATGGCTACACCTTC.

The V and J genes are TRBV6-2 or TRBV6-3 and TRBJ2-7; D ambiguous. V was shortened by 2 bases and J by 0 bases, with 5 bases between the two germline ends. CDR3 size: 13 residues. Looked up from germline, CDR1 is MNHEY and CDR2 is SVGEGT. CDR3 coding DNA: TGTGCCAGCAGTTACGCCAACTCCTACGAGCAGTACTTC. It encodes CASSYANSYEQYF.

This rearrangement joins TRBV12-3 or TRBV12-4 to TRBJ1-1, with D perhaps TRBD1 (5 bases). The CDR3 loop spans 15 amino acids. Trimming cost V 5 bases and J 4 bases, with 17 bases left between them. In nucleotides, the CDR3 is TGTGCCAGCAGTGGGGGAAGGGACCGGCCCACTGAAGCTTTCTTT. Translated, it gives CASSGGRDRPTEAFF.

At least ten counts were recorded for this clonotype. The rearrangement joins TRBV7-6 to TRBJ1-4; D gene uncertain. This CDR3 region has 14 residues. Trimming removed 4 bases from V and 8 bases from J, with 14 bases in between. Germline V gives CDR1 SGHVS, CDR2 FNYEAQ. The CDR3 spells CASSWPDGGEKLFF. The DNA for the CDR3 is TGTGCCAGCAGCTGGCCCGATGGTGGAGAAAAACTGTTTTTT.

This sequence joins TRBV11-2 and TRBJ1-1; tentatively, D is TRBD1 (5 bases). This CDR3 comprises 14 residues. Germline-derived CDR1 and CDR2 are SGHAT and FQNNGV. Trimming removed 0 bases from V and 4 bases from J, with 9 bases in between. The CDR3: CASSLDYGGTEAFF. CDR3 sequence (DNA): TGTGCCAGCAGCTTAGATTACGGGGGCACTGAAGCTTTCTTT.

V is TRBV6-1 and J is TRBJ2-7; possibly TRBD2 for D (6 bases). This CDR3 is 12 amino acids long. CDR1 is MNHNS and CDR2 is SASEGT in the germline V gene. Deletions cut 8 bases from V and 2 bases from J, with 10 bases between. CDR3 residues: CASWDSAYEQYV. The DNA of the CDR3 is TGTGCCAGCTGGGACTCAGCCTACGAGCAGTACGTC.

The chain uses TRBV27 and TRBJ2-3; 7 bases align to TRBD2. This CDR3 comprises 15 residues. The germline CDR1 and CDR2 sequences are MNHEY and SMNVEV (reference sequence). With 2 bases clipped from V and 3 bases from J, the junction kept 5 bases outside the gene matches. CDR3 sequence (DNA): TGTGCCAGCAGTTTAGGGGGGGGAGAAACAGATACGCAGTATTTT. Its protein product is CASSLGGGETDTQYF.

The chain employs TRBV29-1 and TRBJ2-5, with 10 positions matching TRBD1. Losses at the gene ends were 6 bases for V and 5 bases for J; bases not matched to a gene: 9. The CDR3 loop spans 14 amino acids. Germline CDR1 SQVTM, CDR2 ANQGSEA. CDR3 nucleotide sequence: TGCAGCGTACGAAGACAGGGGGCTGGGGAGACCCAGTACTTC. Its protein is CSVRRQGAGETQYF. Variable domain in full (rest from reference TRBV29-1 and TRBJ2-5): SAVISQKPSRDICQRGTSLTIQCQVDSQVTMMFWYRQQPGQSLTLIATANQGSEATYESGFVIDKFPISRPNLTFSTLTVSNMSPEDSSIYLCSVRRQGAGETQYFGPGTRLLVL.

This clonotype was counted many times. The genes are TRBV7-9 and TRBJ2-1; D is uncertain. From germline, CDR1 is SEHNR and CDR2 FQNEAQ (reference sequence). V was trimmed by 2 bases and J by 5 bases, leaving 7 bases between them. The length of the CDR3 is 13 residues. CDR3 nucleotide sequence: TGTGCCAGCAGCTTACGGGCCGACAATGAGCAGTTCTTC. This gives the protein CASSLRADNEQFF.

This clonotype was seen a few times. The genes are TRBV7-2 and TRBJ2-7, with TRBD2 as a possible D gene (5 bases). The germline gives CDR1 SGHTA, CDR2 FQGNSA. The length of the CDR3 is 13 residues. V gave up 4 bases and J gave up 7 bases, with 14 bases separating them. CDR3 DNA sequence: TGTGCCAGCAGCTCGCGTCGGGGAAGTGAGCAGTACGTC. This codes for CASSSRRGSEQYV.

The rearrangement links TRBV2 to TRBJ2-1; no reliable D call. This CDR3 has 14 residues. Germline assignment: CDR1 SNHLY and CDR2 FYNNEI. V lost 6 bases and J 0 bases, leaving 9 bases between the germline ends. This chain's CDR3 is CASRFSSSYNEQFF. The CDR3 region has the DNA TGTGCCAGCAGGTTTTCAAGCTCCTACAATGAGCAGTTCTTC.

V gene TRBV12-3 or TRBV12-4 combines with J gene TRBJ2-2; TRBD1 might be the D (5 bases). The CDR3 loop spans 16 amino acids. Trimming removed 6 bases from V and 3 bases from J, with 17 bases in between. CDR3 coding DNA: TGTGCCAGCAGGACACCCCTATCCAGGGACACCGGGGAGCTGTTTTTT. This encodes CASRTPLSRDTGELFF.

On this clonotype itself: This may come from a read error, since a much larger clone is one base off. The chain recombines TRBV7-2 with TRBJ1-3, with D uncertain. The CDR3 loop spans 13 amino acids. V was shortened by 7 bases and J by 0 bases, with 7 bases between the two germline ends. CDR1 and CDR2 from the germline V gene are SGHTA and FQGNSA. CDR3: CASIPSSGNTIYF. DNA of the CDR3: TGTGCCAGCATCCCTAGCTCTGGAAACACCATATATTTT.

This chain connects TRBV20-1 to TRBJ1-1, with a weak D call TRBD1 (5 bases). Germline loops: CDR1 DFQATT, CDR2 SNEGSKA (reference sequence). V lost 8 bases and J lost 1, with 17 bases in between. This CDR3 has 14 residues. CDR3 protein: CSTNNPRANTEAFF. DNA for the CDR3: TGCAGTACCAACAACCCCAGGGCGAACACTGAAGCTTTCTTT.

The rearrangement links TRBV7-9 to TRBJ1-1; D gene unclear. The CDR3 totals 15 residues. V was shortened by 6 bases and J by 0 bases, with 14 bases between the two germline ends. Germline loops: CDR1 SEHNR, CDR2 FQNEAQ (reference sequence). CDR3 protein: CASSPGRMMNTEAFF. The DNA for the CDR3 is TGTGCCAGCAGTCCTGGCCGGATGATGAACACTGAAGCTTTCTTT.

The chain links TRBV7-8 to TRBJ1-2; D not resolved. Germline lookup yields CDR1 SGHVS and CDR2 FQNEAQ. CDR3 length equals 16 residues. Trimming shortened V by 5 bases and J by 2 bases, and 18 bases separated the two germline ends. The CDR3 DNA is TGTGCCAGCAGCCCCTGGCGCGATCCGGCCAACTATGGCTACACCTTC. Its protein is CASSPWRDPANYGYTF.

The genes are TRBV20-1 and TRBJ1-6; TRBD1 is a possible D gene (5 bases). From germline, CDR1 is DFQATT and CDR2 SNEGSKA (reference sequence). Trimming pared 2 bases from V and 14 bases from J, leaving 22 bases between. The CDR3 length is 15 residues. The CDR3 reads CSARTAGDAKKALHF. The CDR3, as DNA: TGCAGTGCTAGAACCGCGGGGGACGCGAAAAAGGCCCTCCACTTT.

A few counts support this clonotype. The chain recombines TRBV27 with TRBJ2-6; 10 bases line up with TRBD1. Germline V gene lookup returns CDR1 MNHEY and CDR2 SMNVEV (reference sequence). The V segment lost 5 bases and the J segment 0 bases; nucleotides outside the gene matches: 1. The CDR3 spans 16 residues. In DNA form, the CDR3 reads TGTGCCAGCAGTCGGACAGGGGGCTCTGGGGCCAACGTCCTGACTTTC. Residues: CASSRTGGSGANVLTF.

This clonotype has at least ten counts. The chain links TRBV4-2 to TRBJ1-2; D is possibly TRBD1 (6 bases). The germline V gene encodes CDR1 LGHNA and CDR2 YNFKEQ. The CDR3 loop spans 15 amino acids. Trimming shortened V by 2 bases and J by 0 bases, and 10 bases separated the two germline ends. Written as DNA, the CDR3 is TGTGCCAGCAGCCAACAGACAGGAGCTAACTATGGCTACACCTTC. It codes for CASSQQTGANYGYTF.

In its sample, this clonotype was seen a few times. The chain uses TRBV7-8 and TRBJ2-1, with TRBD1 matching over 10 bases. V was pared by 5 bases and J by 7 bases, with 11 bases of the junction left unmatched. CDR3 length: 16 amino acids. Germline CDR1 reads SGHVS; CDR2 reads FQNEAQ. Here the CDR3 DNA reads TGTGCCAGCAGCCCACCGGGGACAGGGGTGATGAATGAGCAGTTCTTC. It codes for CASSPPGTGVMNEQFF.

The genes are TRBV12-3 or TRBV12-4 and TRBJ2-1; D is undetermined. This CDR3 spans 11 amino acids. Trimming took 6 bases from V and 8 from J, leaving 8 bases between them. CDR3 region: CASSQFHEQFF. As DNA, the CDR3 is TGTGCCAGCAGCCAGTTCCATGAGCAGTTCTTC.

At least ten counts were recorded for this clonotype. The rearrangement uses TRBV27 and TRBJ2-7; the match to TRBD2 covers 8 bases. This CDR3 has 14 residues. Germline assignment: CDR1 MNHEY and CDR2 SMNVEV (reference sequence). The J segment lost 2 bases and the V segment lost 3 bases, leaving 3 bases of the junction unmatched. The DNA for the CDR3 is TGTGCCAGCAGTTTCGGGGGGGGAACCTACGAGCAGTACTTC. Translating it yields CASSFGGGTYEQYF.

This clonotype appeared many times. The V and J genes are TRBV20-1 and TRBJ2-1, with D tentatively TRBD2 (6 bases). The germline V and J ends were trimmed by 3 bases and 3 bases, with 15 bases remaining between them. Germline CDR1 and CDR2: DFQATT and SNEGSKA (reference sequence). CDR3 length equals 15 residues. This CDR3 is CSASPRDGVYNEQFF. The CDR3 bases are TGCAGTGCTAGCCCGCGGGACGGGGTCTACAATGAGCAGTTCTTC.

This clonotype has only a few counts. V is TRBV12-3 or TRBV12-4 and J is TRBJ1-1; TRBD1 agrees at 9 bases. V was pared by 5 bases and J by 4 bases, with 8 bases of the junction left unmatched. There are 15 residues in the CDR3. In DNA, the CDR3 is TGTGCCAGCAGTCTACAGGGGGCGGCAAGCACTGAAGCTTTCTTT. Amino acid sequence: CASSLQGAASTEAFF.

The gene calls are TRBV15 and TRBJ1-1; no clear D gene. Deletions cut 1 base from V and 2 bases from J, with 14 bases between. The CDR3 is made up of 16 amino acids. Per the germline V gene, CDR1 is LNHNV and CDR2 is YYDKDF (reference sequence). CDR3 residues: CATSRVPGSRNTEAFF. In nucleotides, the CDR3 is TGTGCCACCAGCAGAGTCCCCGGCAGTAGAAACACTGAAGCTTTCTTT.

This clonotype was observed a few times. CDR3 DNA: TGTGCCAGTCGACAGGGGGACAACGAGCAGTACTTC. Translated, it gives CASRQGDNEQYF. V usage is TRBV19 and J usage is TRBJ2-7, with 9 bases that match TRBD1. The V segment lost 8 bases and the J segment 5 bases; nucleotides outside the gene matches: 4. The CDR3 sequence is 12 residues long. Looked up from germline, CDR1 is LNHDA and CDR2 is SQIVND (reference sequence).